This T cell receptor (beta chain) originates from a study of T cell responses to AZD1222 COVID-19 vaccine. General study findings and limits: In a largely white British group with more females than males, clonal diversity was possibly underestimated. Baseline antibody screening turned up just a handful of seropositive AZD1222 recipients. Nearly half of spike-specific TCRs reportedly target variant regions that are unmutated in the B.1.351 and B.1.1.7 variants.

Second-dose intervals of approximately 4 or approximately 12 weeks were pooled. With regard to this clone: Its antigen is still unknown.

The CDR3 has 17 residues. V gave up 2 bases and J gave up 8 bases, with 21 bases separating them. Germline-derived CDR1 and CDR2 are SGHTA and FQGNSA. Using immunoSEQ multiplex PCR, the repertoire was profiled, and TCRdb retains in-frame clones only, with some absent. This sample has 55,000 to 65,000 clones, with approximately 80% found just once. J is TRBJ1-4 and V is TRBV7-2, with D uncertain. Sequences were derived from peripheral blood, sampled 28 days after the second AZD1222 dose. This TCR derives from an adult who received the AZD1222 COVID-19 vaccine. The CDR3 DNA sequence: TGTGCCAGCAGCTTATCGGTCCGGGGTCTGGAGGAGGAAAAACTGTTTTTT. Its protein is CASSLSVRGLEEEKLFF.